The clone carrying this T cell receptor (beta chain) came up a few times. Antigen: not known. The PCR contained 60 Vbeta and 13 Jbeta primers. Method: immunoSEQ multiplex PCR; TCRdb's copy keeps in-frame clones and lacks some. The sample has some 200,000 clones, 79% seen once. This sample stems from a study of cytomegalovirus exposure and HLA in healthy donors. Study-wide results and caveats: Available immune exposure information covered CMV serostatus only. Previously analyzed data showed that most TCR beta V segments were productive at a frequency of about 87% or about 30%. A later analysis showed TCR association rates differing by HLA locus, peaking at DRB1 and lowest at HLA-C. Rare sequences made up most TCRs, while some public TCRs were found in many donors.

Sequenced sample: PBMCs. This TCR derives from a woman aged 45 to 65 in good health and CMV-seronegative.

The CDR3 nucleotides read TGTGCCAGCAGACTTGCGGGACGGTACAATGAGCAGTTCTTC. Encoded protein: CASRLAGRYNEQFF. This chain links TRBV27 with TRBJ2-1, with TRBD2 as a possible D gene (6 bases). Trimming left V 6 bases short and J 4 bases short, with 13 bases between. The CDR3 totals 14 residues. Germline-derived CDR1 and CDR2 are MNHEY and SMNVEV (reference sequence).